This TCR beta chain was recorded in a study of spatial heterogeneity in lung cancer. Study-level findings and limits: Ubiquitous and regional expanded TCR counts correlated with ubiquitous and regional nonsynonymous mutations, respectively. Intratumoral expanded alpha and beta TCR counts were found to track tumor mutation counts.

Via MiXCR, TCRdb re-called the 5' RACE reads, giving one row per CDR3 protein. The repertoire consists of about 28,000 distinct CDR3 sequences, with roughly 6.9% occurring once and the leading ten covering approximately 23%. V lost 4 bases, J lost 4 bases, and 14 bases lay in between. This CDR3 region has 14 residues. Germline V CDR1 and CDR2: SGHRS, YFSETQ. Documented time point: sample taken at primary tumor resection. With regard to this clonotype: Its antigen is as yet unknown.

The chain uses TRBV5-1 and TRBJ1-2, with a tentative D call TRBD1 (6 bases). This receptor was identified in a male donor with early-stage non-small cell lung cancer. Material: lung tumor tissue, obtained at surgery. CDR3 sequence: CASSPDSKPYGYTF. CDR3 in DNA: TGCGCCAGCAGCCCGGACAGTAAACCCTATGGCTACACCTTC.